The rows below give T cell receptor beta chains drawn from one sample of a study of HIV-infected patients and healthy controls. Each CDR3 protein is one row after TCRdb ran MiXCR on the 5' RACE reads. The profile shows around 4,400 distinct CDR3 sequences, roughly 7.4% of them singletons. This material consisted of blood, taken before antiretroviral therapy. These receptors came from an adult with HIV infection. CDR3s include the opening cysteine and the closing phenylalanine or tryptophan. A D gene is named only where the DNA matches it firmly. Not every row has a clone size; where given, it reads once, few, many or a size class.

TRBJ1-6	medium-sized	-	TRBV27	CASRADFSSYNSPLHF	TGTGCCAGCAGAGCTGATTTTAGCTCCTATAATTCACCCCTCCACTTT
TRBJ2-1	many	TRBD2	TRBV6-6	CASTQSSGSSYNEQFF	TGTGCCAGCACCCAGAGCAGCGGGAGTTCCTACAATGAGCAGTTCTTC
TRBJ2-3	many	-	TRBV7-2	CASSFGGSVADTQYF	TGTGCCAGCAGCTTCGGGGGATCTGTGGCAGATACGCAGTATTTT
TRBJ1-4	medium-sized	-	TRBV6-1	CASSEPSSVHGEKLFF	TGTGCCAGCAGTGAACCTTCCTCGGTGCACGGCGAAAAACTGTTTTTT
TRBJ2-7	-	TRBD1	TRBV27	CASSIRRGREQYF	TGTGCCAGCAGTATTCGCAGGGGGCGGGAGCAGTACTTC
TRBJ2-1	medium-sized	TRBD2	TRBV27	CASSTLSLAGGLLDEQFF	TGTGCCAGCAGTACCCTCTCATTAGCGGGGGGGCTGCTAGATGAGCAGTTCTTC
TRBJ1-4	-	-	TRBV7-9	CASSLGSTGKTEKLFF	TGTGCCAGCAGCTTAGGATCAACAGGGAAAACTGAAAAACTGTTTTTT
TRBJ2-1	-	TRBD2	TRBV20-1	CSASLAGFAPEQFF	TGCAGTGCTAGTCTAGCGGGATTTGCCCCTGAGCAGTTCTTC
TRBJ1-5	medium-sized	TRBD1	TRBV12-3/TRBV12-4	CASSSDRVQPQHF	TGTGCCAGCAGTTCGGACAGGGTACAGCCCCAGCATTTT
TRBJ2-1	medium-sized	TRBD2	TRBV20-1	CSAPTSGDYNEQFF	TGCAGTGCCCCGACTAGCGGGGATTACAATGAGCAGTTCTTC
TRBJ2-1	-	TRBD2	TRBV5-5	CASSPSLAVNEQFF	TGTGCCAGCAGCCCATCCCTAGCGGTGAATGAGCAGTTCTTC